This T cell receptor beta chain was recorded in a study of shared clonotypes between healthy human individuals. Looked up from germline, CDR1 is MNHNS and CDR2 is SASEGT. Trimming cost V 10 bases and J 6 bases, with 20 bases left between them. The CDR3 spans 14 residues. As concerns this clone: Its antigen remains unknown.

Several immunoSEQ plates held equal portions of the genomic DNA taken from each subset. Clones were sequenced by immunoSEQ multiplex PCR, and TCRdb holds only the in-frame ones, with some missing. Among about 1 million clones listed, under 80% were seen once. General study points: Generally, estimated richness proved larger in naive subsets than it did in memory subsets.

This receptor was obtained from a young man in good health. J is TRBJ2-3 and V is TRBV6-1; D is perhaps TRBD1 or TRBD2 (5 bases each). Sequencing was done on a sample of memory CD4+ T cells sorted from blood. The sample's subset: CD45RA-negative fraction. CDR3 sequence (DNA): TGTGCCATCACCCGGGGACCCCGTGTGGATACGCAGTATTTT. Residues: CAITRGPRVDTQYF.